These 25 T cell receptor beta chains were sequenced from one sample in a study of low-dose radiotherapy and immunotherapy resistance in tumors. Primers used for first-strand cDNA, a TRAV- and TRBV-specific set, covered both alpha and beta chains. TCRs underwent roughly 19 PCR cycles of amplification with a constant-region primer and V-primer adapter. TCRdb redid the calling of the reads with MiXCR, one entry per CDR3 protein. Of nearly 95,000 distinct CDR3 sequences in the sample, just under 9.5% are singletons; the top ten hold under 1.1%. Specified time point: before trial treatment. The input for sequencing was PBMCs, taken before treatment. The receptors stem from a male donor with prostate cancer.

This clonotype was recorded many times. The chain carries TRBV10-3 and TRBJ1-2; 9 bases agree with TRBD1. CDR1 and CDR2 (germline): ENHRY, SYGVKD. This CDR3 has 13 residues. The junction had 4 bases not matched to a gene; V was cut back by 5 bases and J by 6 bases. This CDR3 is CAISIGTGNGYTF. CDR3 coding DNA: TGTGCCATCAGTATAGGGACAGGGAATGGCTACACCTTC.

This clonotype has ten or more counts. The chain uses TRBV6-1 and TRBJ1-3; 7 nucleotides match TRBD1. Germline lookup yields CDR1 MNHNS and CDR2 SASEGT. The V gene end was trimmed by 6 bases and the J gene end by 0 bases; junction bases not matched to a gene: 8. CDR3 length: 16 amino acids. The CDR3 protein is CASSRGAAHSGNTIYF. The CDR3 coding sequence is TGTGCCAGCAGCAGGGGGGCAGCCCACTCTGGAAACACCATATATTTT.

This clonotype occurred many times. This CDR3 reads CSAEQGETEAFF. The CDR3 region has the DNA TGCAGTGCAGAACAGGGTGAGACTGAAGCTTTCTTT. The chain carries TRBV20-1 and TRBJ1-1, with D possibly matching TRBD1 (6 bases). CDR3 length: 12 residues. Germline CDR1 and CDR2: DFQATT and SNEGSKA (reference sequence). V lost 6 bases to trimming and J lost 5 bases, with 13 bases between them.

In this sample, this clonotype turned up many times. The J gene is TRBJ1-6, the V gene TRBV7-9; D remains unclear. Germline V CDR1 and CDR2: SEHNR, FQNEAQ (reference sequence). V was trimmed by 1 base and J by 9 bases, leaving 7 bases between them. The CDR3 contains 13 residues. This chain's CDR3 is CASSLGAFSPLHF. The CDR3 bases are TGTGCCAGCAGCTTAGGAGCGTTTTCACCCCTCCACTTT.

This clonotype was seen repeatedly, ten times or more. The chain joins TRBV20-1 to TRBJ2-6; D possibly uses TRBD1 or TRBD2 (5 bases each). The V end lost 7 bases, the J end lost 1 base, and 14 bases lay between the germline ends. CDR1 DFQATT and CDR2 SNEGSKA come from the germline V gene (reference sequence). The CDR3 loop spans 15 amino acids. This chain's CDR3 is CSGRDQTSGANVLTF. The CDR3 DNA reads TGCAGTGGCAGGGACCAGACTTCTGGGGCCAACGTCCTGACTTTC.

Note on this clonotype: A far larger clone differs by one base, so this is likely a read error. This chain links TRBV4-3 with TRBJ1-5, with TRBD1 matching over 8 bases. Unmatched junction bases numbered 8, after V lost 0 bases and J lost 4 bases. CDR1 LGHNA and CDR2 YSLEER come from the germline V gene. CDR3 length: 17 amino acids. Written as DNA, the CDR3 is TGCGCCAGCAGCCAAGAGAGGGGAAGGACAGGGAATCAGCCCCAGCATTTT. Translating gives CASSQERGRTGNQPQHF.

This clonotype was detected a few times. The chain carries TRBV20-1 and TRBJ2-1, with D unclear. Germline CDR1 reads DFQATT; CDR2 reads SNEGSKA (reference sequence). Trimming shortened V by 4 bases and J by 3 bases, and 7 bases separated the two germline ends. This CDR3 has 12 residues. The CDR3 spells CSAKRGYNEQFF. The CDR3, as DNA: TGCAGTGCTAAGCGCGGCTACAATGAGCAGTTCTTC.

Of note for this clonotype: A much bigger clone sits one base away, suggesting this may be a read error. DNA for the CDR3: TGTGCCAGCAGTCCCGTGGGGACTAGCGCTACCTACGAGCAGTTCTTC. Encoded protein: CASSPVGTSATYEQFF. The chain joins TRBV12-3 or TRBV12-4 to TRBJ2-1; 10 nucleotides match TRBD2. The V segment lost 5 bases and the J segment 10 bases; nucleotides outside the gene matches: 14. The CDR3 covers 16 residues.

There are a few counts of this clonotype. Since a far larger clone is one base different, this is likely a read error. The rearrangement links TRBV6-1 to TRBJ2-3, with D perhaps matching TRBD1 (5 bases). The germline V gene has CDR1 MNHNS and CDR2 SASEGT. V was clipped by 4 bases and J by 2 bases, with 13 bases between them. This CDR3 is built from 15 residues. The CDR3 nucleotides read TGTGCCAGCAGTGGGAACAGGACCTTCACAGATACGCAGTATTTT. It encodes CASSGNRTFTDTQYF.

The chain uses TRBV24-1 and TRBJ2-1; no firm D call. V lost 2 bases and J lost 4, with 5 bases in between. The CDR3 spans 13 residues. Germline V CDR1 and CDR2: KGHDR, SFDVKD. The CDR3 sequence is CATSDSAYNEQFF. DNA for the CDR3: TGTGCCACCAGTGATTCAGCATACAATGAGCAGTTCTTC.

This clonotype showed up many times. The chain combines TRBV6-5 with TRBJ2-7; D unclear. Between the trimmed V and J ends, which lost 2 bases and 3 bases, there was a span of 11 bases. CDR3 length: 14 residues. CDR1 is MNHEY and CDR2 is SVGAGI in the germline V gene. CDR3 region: CASSYGQFLYEQYF. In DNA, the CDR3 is TGTGCCAGCAGTTACGGTCAGTTCCTCTACGAGCAGTACTTC.

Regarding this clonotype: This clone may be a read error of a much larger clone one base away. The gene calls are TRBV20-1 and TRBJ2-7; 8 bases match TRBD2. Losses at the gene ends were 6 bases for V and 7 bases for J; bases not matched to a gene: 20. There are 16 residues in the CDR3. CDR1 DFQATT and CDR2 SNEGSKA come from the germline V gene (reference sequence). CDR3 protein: CSAEAASGWLGNEQYF. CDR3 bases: TGCAGTGCGGAAGCGGCTAGCGGGTGGCTAGGCAATGAGCAGTACTTC.

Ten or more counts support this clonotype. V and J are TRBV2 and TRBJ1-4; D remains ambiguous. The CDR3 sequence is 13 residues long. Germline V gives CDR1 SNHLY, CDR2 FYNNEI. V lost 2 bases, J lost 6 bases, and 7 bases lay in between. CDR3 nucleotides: TGTGCCAGCAGTGAAATCAGAGATGAAAAACTGTTTTTT. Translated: CASSEIRDEKLFF.

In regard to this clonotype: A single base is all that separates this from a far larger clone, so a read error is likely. CDR3 DNA sequence: TGTGTCACCGCGCCTCGGGGGTTTCCCTACGAGCAGTACTTC. Protein sequence: CVTAPRGFPYEQYF. The genes are TRBV28 and TRBJ2-7; maybe TRBD2 (6 bases). CDR3 length equals 14 residues. Per germline, CDR1 MDHEN and CDR2 SYDVKM.

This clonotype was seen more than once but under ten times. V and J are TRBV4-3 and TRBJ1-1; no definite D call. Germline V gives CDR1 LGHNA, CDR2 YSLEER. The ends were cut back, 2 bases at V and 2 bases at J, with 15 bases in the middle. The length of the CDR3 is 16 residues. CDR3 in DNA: TGCGCCAGCAGCCAAATTTTTGGCACGGTAAACACTGAAGCTTTCTTT. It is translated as CASSQIFGTVNTEAFF.

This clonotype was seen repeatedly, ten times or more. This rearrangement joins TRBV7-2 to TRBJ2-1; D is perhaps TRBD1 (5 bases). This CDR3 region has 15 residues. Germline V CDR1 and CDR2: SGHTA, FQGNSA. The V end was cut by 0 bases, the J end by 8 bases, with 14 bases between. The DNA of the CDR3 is TGTGCCAGCAGCTTAGCGCTGGGTCTAGGGGATGAGCAGTTCTTC. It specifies CASSLALGLGDEQFF. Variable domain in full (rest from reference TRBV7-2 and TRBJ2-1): GAGVSQSPSNKVTEKGKDVELRCDPISGHTALYWYRQSLGQGLEFLIYFQGNSAPDKSGLPSDRFSAERTGGSVSTLTIQRTQQEDSAVYLCASSLALGLGDEQFFGPGTRLTVL.

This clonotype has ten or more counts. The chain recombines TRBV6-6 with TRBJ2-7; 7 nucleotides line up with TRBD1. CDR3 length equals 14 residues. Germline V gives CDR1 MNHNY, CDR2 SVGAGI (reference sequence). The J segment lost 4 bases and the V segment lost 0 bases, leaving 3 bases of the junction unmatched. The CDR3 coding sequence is TGTGCCAGCAGTTACTCCACAGGGGTGTACGAGCAGTACTTC. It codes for CASSYSTGVYEQYF.

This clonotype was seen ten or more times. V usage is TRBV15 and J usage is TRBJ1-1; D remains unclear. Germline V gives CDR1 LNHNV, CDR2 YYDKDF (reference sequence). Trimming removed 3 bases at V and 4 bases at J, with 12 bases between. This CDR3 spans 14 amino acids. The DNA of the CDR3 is TGTGCCACCAGCAGTGGCGTATGGTCCACTGAAGCTTTCTTT. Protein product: CATSSGVWSTEAFF.

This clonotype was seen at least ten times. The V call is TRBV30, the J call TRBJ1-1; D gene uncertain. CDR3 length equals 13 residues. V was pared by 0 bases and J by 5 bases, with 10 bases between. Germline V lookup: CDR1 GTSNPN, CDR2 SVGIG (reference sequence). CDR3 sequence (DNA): TGTGCCTGGAGTGTACGGGTGGGGACTGAAGCTTTCTTT. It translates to CAWSVRVGTEAFF.

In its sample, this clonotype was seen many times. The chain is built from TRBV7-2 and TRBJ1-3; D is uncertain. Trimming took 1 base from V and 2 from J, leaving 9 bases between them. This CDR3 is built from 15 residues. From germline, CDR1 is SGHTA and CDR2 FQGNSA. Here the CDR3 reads CASSLGPGPGNTIYF. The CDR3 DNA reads TGTGCCAGCAGCTTAGGCCCCGGACCTGGAAACACCATATATTTT.

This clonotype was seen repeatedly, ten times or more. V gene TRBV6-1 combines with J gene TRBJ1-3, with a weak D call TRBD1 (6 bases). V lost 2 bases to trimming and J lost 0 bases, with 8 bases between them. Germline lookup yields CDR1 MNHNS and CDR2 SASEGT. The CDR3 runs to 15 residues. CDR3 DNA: TGTGCCAGCAGTGAAACAGGGTTCTCTGGAAACACCATATATTTT. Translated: CASSETGFSGNTIYF.

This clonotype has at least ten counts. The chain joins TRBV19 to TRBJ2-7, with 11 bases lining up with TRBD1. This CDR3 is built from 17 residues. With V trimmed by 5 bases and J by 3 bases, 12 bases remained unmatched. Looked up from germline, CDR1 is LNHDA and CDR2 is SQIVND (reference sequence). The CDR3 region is CASSGRTGGASFYEQYF. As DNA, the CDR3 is TGTGCCAGTAGTGGACGGACAGGGGGCGCGAGCTTCTACGAGCAGTACTTC.

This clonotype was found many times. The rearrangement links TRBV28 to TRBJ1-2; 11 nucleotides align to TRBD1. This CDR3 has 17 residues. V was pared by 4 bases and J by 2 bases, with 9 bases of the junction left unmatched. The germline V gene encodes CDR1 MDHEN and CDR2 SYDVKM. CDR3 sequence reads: CASSSRDRGTENYGYTF. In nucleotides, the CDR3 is TGTGCCAGCAGTTCCCGGGACAGGGGGACGGAGAACTATGGCTACACCTTC.

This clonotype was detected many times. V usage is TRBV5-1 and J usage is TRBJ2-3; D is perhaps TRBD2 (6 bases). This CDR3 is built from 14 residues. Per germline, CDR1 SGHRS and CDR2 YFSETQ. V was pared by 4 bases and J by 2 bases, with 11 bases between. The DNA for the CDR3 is TGCGCCAGCAGCATTAGCGGAGTCACAGATACGCAGTATTTT. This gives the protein CASSISGVTDTQYF.

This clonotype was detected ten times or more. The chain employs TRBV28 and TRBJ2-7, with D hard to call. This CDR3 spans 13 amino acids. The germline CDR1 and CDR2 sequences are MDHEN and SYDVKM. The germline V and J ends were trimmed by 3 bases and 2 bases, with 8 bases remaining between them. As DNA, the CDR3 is TGTGCCAGCAGTTTCACACTGACCTACGAGCAGTACTTC. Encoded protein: CASSFTLTYEQYF. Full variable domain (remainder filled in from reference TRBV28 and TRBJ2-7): DVKVTQSSRYLVKRTGEKVFLECVQDMDHENMFWYRQDPGLGLRLIYFSYDVKMKEKGDIPEGYSVSREKKERFSLILESASTNQTSMYLCASSFTLTYEQYFGPGTRLTVT.